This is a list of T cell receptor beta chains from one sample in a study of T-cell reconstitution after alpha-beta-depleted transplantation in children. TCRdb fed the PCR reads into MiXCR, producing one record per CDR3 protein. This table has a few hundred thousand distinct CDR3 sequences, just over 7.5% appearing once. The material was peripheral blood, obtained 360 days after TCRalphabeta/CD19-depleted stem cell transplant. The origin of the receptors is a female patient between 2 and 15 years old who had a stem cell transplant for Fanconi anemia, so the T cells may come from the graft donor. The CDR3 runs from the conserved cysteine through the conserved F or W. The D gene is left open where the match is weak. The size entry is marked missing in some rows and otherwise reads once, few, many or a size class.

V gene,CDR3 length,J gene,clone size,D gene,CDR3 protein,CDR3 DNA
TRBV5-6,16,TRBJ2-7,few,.,CASSLPTGLSFSEQYF,TGTGCCAGCAGCTTACCTACAGGGCTTTCATTTTCCGAGCAGTACTTC
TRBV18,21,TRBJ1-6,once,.,CASSPQVPGSHAKYTNSPLHF,TGTGCCAGCTCACCACAAGTTCCAGGATCCCATGCCAAGTACACCAATTCACCCCTCCACTTT
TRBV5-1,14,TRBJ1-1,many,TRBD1,CASSPDEAGQRTFF,TGCGCCAGCAGCCCGGATGAGGCGGGACAGAGAACTTTCTTT
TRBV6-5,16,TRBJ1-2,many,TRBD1,CASSYMGQGATYGYTF,TGTGCCAGCAGTTACATGGGTCAGGGGGCTACCTATGGCTACACCTTC
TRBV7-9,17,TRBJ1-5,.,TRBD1,CASSLGRTGMYNQPQHF,TGTGCCAGCAGCTTAGGGAGGACAGGGATGTATAATCAGCCCCAGCATTTT
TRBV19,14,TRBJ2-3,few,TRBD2,CASTTSGDTDTQYF,TGTGCCAGTACCACTAGCGGGGACACAGATACGCAGTATTTT
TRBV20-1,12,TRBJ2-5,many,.,CSGRALTGTQYF,TGCAGTGGACGGGCCTTAACGGGGACCCAGTACTTC
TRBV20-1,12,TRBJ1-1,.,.,CSASQVNTEAFF,TGCAGTGCTTCACAGGTGAACACTGAAGCTTTCTTT
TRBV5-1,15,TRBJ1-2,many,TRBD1,CASSWETGRDYGYTF,TGCGCCAGCAGCTGGGAGACAGGGCGGGACTATGGCTACACCTTC
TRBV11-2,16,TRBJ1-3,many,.,CASSSLGWAGGNTIYF,TGTGCCAGCAGCTCCCTCGGTTGGGCAGGAGGAAACACCATATATTTT
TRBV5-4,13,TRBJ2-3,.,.,CASSRPHTDTQYF,TGTGCCAGCAGCCGTCCCCACACAGATACGCAGTATTTT
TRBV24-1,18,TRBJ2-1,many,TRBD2,CATSDSSHSGRVYNEQFF,TGTGCCACCAGTGATTCATCCCATAGCGGGAGGGTCTACAATGAGCAGTTCTTC
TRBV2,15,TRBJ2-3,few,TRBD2,CASTRLAGLADTQYF,TGTGCCAGCACCCGACTAGCGGGGCTCGCAGATACGCAGTATTTT
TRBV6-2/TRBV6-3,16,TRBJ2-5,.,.,CASSLPRTTYQETQYF,TGTGCCAGCAGTTTACCCCGGACCACGTACCAAGAGACCCAGTACTTC
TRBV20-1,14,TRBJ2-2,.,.,CSAGVVGYTGELFF,TGCAGTGCTGGGGTAGTGGGGTACACCGGGGAGCTGTTTTTT
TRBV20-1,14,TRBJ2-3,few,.,CSARDASATDTQYF,TGCAGTGCTAGAGATGCGAGCGCCACAGATACGCAGTATTTT
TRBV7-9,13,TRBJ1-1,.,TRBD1,CASSGQENTEAFF,TGTGCCAGCAGCGGACAGGAGAACACTGAAGCTTTCTTT
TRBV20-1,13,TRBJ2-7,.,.,CSVRGGEGYEQYF,TGCAGTGTCAGAGGGGGGGAGGGCTACGAGCAGTACTTC
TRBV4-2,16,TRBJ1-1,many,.,CASSQKMQWENTEAFF,TGTGCCAGCAGCCAAAAAATGCAGTGGGAGAACACTGAAGCTTTCTTT
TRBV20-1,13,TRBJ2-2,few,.,CSARTSYTGELFF,TGCAGTGCCAGGACTTCTTACACCGGGGAGCTGTTTTTT
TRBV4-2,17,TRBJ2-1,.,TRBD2,CASSSLGQRGSYNEQFF,TGTGCCAGCAGCTCGCTGGGCCAGCGGGGCTCCTACAATGAGCAGTTCTTC
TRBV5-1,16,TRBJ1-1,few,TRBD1,CASRRNPGQMNTEAFF,TGCGCCAGCAGAAGAAACCCGGGACAGATGAACACTGAAGCTTTCTTT
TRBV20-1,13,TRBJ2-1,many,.,CSATQTGSGEQFF,TGCAGTGCTACTCAAACAGGGAGTGGGGAGCAGTTCTTC
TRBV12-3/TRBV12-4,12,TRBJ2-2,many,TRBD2,CASRGGAGELFF,TGTGCCAGCAGGGGGGGGGCCGGGGAGCTGTTTTTT
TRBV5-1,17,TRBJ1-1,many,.,CASSFVTGPPMNTEAFF,TGCGCCAGCAGCTTCGTGACAGGCCCCCCGATGAACACTGAAGCTTTCTTT
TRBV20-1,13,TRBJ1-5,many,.,CSASAGRDQPQHF,TGCAGTGCTAGTGCAGGGAGAGATCAGCCCCAGCATTTT
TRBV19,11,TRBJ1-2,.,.,CASRTGFGYTF,TGTGCCAGTAGGACGGGGTTCGGCTACACCTTC
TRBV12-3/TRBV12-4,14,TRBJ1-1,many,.,CASSLGATSTEAFF,TGTGCCAGCAGTTTAGGGGCGACGAGCACTGAAGCTTTCTTT
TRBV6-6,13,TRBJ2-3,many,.,CASSPRGTDTQYF,TGTGCCAGCAGCCCCCGAGGTACAGATACGCAGTATTTT
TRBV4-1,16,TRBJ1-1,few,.,CASSQGRDPGNTEAFF,TGCGCCAGCAGCCAAGGCCGGGACCCTGGCAATACTGAAGCTTTCTTT
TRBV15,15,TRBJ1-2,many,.,CATSRDIGDNYGYTF,TGTGCCACCAGCAGAGATATTGGAGATAACTATGGCTACACCTTC
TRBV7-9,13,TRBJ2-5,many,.,CASAFGSQETQYF,TGTGCCAGCGCCTTTGGCAGCCAAGAGACCCAGTACTTC
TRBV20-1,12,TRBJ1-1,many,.,CSARMDGFEAFF,TGCAGTGCTAGAATGGATGGGTTTGAAGCTTTCTTT
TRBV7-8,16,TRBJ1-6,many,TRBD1,CASSLVRTGLNSPLHF,TGTGCCAGCAGCTTAGTCCGGACAGGGCTTAATTCACCCCTCCACTTT
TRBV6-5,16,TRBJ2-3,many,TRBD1,CASSYYPGQGGNTQYF,TGTGCCAGCAGTTATTACCCGGGACAGGGAGGGAATACGCAGTATTTT
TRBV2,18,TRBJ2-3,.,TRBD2,CATSRGLAGGRSTDTQYF,TGTGCCACCTCCCGGGGGCTAGCGGGGGGAAGAAGCACAGATACGCAGTATTTT
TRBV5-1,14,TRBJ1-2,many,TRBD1,CASSLAGTGMGYTF,TGCGCCAGCAGCTTGGCCGGGACAGGGATGGGCTACACCTTC
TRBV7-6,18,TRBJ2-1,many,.,CASSLTPPPGGIYNEQFF,TGTGCCAGCAGCTTAACCCCCCCCCCAGGGGGGATCTACAATGAGCAGTTCTTC
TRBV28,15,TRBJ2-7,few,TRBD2,CASSSRLAGTYEQYF,TGTGCCAGCAGTTCACGACTAGCTGGTACCTACGAGCAGTACTTC
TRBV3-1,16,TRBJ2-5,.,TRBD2,CASSQVGLAGPETQYF,TGTGCCAGCAGCCAAGTTGGGCTAGCGGGACCAGAGACCCAGTACTTC
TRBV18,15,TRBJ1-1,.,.,CASSPAAAKGTEAFF,TGTGCCAGCTCACCAGCGGCAGCCAAAGGGACTGAAGCTTTCTTT
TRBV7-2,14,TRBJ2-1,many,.,CASGKPAPNGEQFF,TGTGCCAGCGGCAAGCCGGCTCCAAATGGTGAGCAGTTCTTC
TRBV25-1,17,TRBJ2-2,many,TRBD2,CASSDLQDGGGAGELFF,TGTGCCAGCAGTGACCTCCAGGATGGGGGGGGAGCTGGGGAGCTGTTTTTT